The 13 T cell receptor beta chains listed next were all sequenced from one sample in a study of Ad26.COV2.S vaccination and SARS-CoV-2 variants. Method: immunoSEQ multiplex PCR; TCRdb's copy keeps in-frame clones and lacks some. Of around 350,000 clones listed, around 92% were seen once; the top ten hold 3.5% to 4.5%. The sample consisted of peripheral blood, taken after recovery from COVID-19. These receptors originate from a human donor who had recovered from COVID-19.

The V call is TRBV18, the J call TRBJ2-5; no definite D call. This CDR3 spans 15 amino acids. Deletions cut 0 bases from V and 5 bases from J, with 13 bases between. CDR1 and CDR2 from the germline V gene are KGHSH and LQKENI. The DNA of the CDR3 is TGTGCCAGCTCACCACCAGGGATTACGGAGGAGACCCAGTACTTC. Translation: CASSPPGITEETQYF.

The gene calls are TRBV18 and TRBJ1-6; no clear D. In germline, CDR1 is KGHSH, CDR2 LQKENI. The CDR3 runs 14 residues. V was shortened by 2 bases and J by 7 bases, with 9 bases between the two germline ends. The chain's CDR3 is CASSPKGGNSPLHF. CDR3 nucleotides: TGTGCCAGCTCACCAAAGGGTGGGAATTCACCCCTCCACTTT.

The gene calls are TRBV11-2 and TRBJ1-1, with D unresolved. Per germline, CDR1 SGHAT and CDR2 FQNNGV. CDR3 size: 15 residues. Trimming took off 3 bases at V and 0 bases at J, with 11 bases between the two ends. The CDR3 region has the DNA TGTGCCAGCAGCTTTGACCAAGGCATGAACACTGAAGCTTTCTTT. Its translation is CASSFDQGMNTEAFF.

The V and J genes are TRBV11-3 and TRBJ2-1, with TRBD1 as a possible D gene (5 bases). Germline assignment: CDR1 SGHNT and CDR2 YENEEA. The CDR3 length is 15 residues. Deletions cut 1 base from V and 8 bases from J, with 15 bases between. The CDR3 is CASSLGQGLADEQFF. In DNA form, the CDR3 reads TGTGCCAGCAGCTTAGGGCAGGGTCTTGCTGATGAGCAGTTCTTC.

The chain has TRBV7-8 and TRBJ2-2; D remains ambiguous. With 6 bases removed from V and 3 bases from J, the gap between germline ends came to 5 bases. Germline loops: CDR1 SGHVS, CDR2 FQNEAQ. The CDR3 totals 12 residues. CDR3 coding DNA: TGTGCCAGCAGTCCAGACACCGGGGAGCTGTTTTTT. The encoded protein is CASSPDTGELFF.

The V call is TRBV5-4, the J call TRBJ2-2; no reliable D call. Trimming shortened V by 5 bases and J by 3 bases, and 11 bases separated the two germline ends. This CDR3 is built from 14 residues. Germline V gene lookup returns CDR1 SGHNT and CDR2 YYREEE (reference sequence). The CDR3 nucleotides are TGTGCCAGCAGAGCCTCTGGGGACACCGGGGAGCTGTTTTTT. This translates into CASRASGDTGELFF.

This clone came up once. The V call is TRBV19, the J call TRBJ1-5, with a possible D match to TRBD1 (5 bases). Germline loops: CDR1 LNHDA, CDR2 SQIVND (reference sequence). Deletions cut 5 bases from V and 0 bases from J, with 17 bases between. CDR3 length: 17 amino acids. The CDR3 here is CASSGSGGAYSNQPQHF. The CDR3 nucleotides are TGTGCCAGTAGTGGAAGTGGAGGGGCCTATAGCAATCAGCCCCAGCATTTT.

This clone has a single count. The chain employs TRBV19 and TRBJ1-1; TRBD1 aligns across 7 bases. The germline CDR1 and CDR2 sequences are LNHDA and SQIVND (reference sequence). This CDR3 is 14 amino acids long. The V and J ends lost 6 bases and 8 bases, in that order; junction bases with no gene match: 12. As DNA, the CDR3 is TGTGCCAGTAGCTTACAGGGGCCCATCAACGAAGCTTTCTTT. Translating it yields CASSLQGPINEAFF.

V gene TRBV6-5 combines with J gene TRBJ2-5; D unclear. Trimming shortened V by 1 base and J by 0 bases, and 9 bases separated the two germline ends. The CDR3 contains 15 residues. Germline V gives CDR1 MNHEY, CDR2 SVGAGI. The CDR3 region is CASSYLSGYQETQYF. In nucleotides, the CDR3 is TGTGCCAGCAGTTACTTATCTGGGTACCAAGAGACCCAGTACTTC.

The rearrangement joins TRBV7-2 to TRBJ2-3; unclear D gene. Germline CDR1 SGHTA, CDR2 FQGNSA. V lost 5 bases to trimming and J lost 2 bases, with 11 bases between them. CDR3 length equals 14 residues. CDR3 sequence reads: CASSQSYSTDTQYF. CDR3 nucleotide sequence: TGTGCCAGCAGCCAGAGCTACTCCACAGATACGCAGTATTTT. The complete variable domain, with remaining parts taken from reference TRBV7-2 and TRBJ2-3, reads GAGVSQSPSNKVTEKGKDVELRCDPISGHTALYWYRQSLGQGLEFLIYFQGNSAPDKSGLPSDRFSAERTGGSVSTLTIQRTQQEDSAVYLCASSQSYSTDTQYFGPGTRLTVL.

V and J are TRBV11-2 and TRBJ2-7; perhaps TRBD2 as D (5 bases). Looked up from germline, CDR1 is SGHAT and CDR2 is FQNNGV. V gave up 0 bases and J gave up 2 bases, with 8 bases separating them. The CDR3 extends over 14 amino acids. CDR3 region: CASSLDRRTYEQYF. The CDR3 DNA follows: TGTGCCAGCAGCTTAGACCGGAGGACCTACGAGCAGTACTTC.

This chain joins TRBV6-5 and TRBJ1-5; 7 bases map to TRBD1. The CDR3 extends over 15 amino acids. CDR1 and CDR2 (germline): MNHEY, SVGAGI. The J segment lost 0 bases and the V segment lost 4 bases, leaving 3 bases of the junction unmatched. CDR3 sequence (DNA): TGTGCCAGCAGTTCGGGACAGATTAGCAATCAGCCCCAGCATTTT. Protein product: CASSSGQISNQPQHF.

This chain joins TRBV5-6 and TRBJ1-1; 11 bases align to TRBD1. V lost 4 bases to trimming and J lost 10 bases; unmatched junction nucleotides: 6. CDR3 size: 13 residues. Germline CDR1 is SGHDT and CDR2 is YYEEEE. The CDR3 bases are TGTGCCAGCAGCACCGGGACAGGGGGTGTAGCTTTCTTT. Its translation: CASSTGTGGVAFF.